These 23 T cell receptor beta chains were all obtained from the same sample, sequenced in a study of blood T cell repertoires in COVID-19. The table came from immunoSEQ multiplex PCR; TCRdb's copy has only in-frame clones and leaves some out. This table has fewer than 35,000 clones, around 90% appearing once. The specimen was peripheral blood. These receptor sequences come from a man aged 55 to 70 with active COVID-19.

The chain recombines TRBV24-1 with TRBJ2-1; maybe TRBD2 (5 bases). The CDR3 extends over 16 amino acids. Germline V gene data show CDR1 as KGHDR and CDR2 as SFDVKD. Trimming stripped 3 bases from V and 6 bases from J, with 17 bases between. CDR3 sequence reads: CATSDALGPRGNEQFF. The CDR3 DNA sequence: TGTGCCACCAGTGATGCCTTAGGGCCCCGGGGCAATGAGCAGTTCTTC.

This clone was detected only once. The chain has TRBV9 and TRBJ2-7; D call uncertain. The CDR3 consists of 14 residues. Deletions cut 0 bases from V and 4 bases from J, with 11 bases between. Germline CDR1 SGDLS, CDR2 YYNGEE. In nucleotides, the CDR3 is TGTGCCAGCAGCGTAGGGGCCGGTACTTACGAGCAGTACTTC. This encodes CASSVGAGTYEQYF.

The J gene is TRBJ2-3, the V gene TRBV28; weak D call: TRBD2 (6 bases). Trimming left V 6 bases short and J 5 bases short, with 15 bases between. CDR1 MDHEN and CDR2 SYDVKM come from the germline V gene. The CDR3 has 14 amino acids. Here the CDR3 DNA reads TGTGCCAGCAGCCTCCTGGGGGGAAAAGATACGCAGTATTTT. Translation: CASSLLGGKDTQYF.

The gene calls are TRBV23-1 and TRBJ2-5, with 8 positions matching TRBD2. TRBV23-1 is an open reading frame, and its role is uncertain. Trimming removed 0 bases from V and 4 bases from J; junction bases left unmatched: 13. The CDR3 covers 18 residues. The CDR3 DNA is TGCGCCAGCAGTCAATCTGGGCTTTCGCTAGCGGGCCGAGAGACCCAGTACTTC. This encodes CASSQSGLSLAGRETQYF.

V gene TRBV7-8 combines with J gene TRBJ1-2, with 10 bases fitting TRBD1. Per germline, CDR1 SGHVS and CDR2 FQNEAQ. The CDR3 is made up of 13 amino acids. After removal of 4 bases from V and 8 bases from J, the junction contained 4 bases not matched to a gene. The CDR3 DNA reads as TGTGCCAGCAGCTCCCGGACAGGGGGAGGCTACACCTTC. Its protein product is CASSSRTGGGYTF.

The chain links TRBV27 to TRBJ2-1; 9 bases are shared with TRBD2. The germline V gene encodes CDR1 MNHEY and CDR2 SMNVEV (reference sequence). The CDR3 is 14 amino acids. The junction had 6 bases not matched to a gene; V was cut back by 8 bases and J by 4 bases. The CDR3 reads CASRSGGLYNEQFF. DNA of the CDR3: TGTGCCAGCCGAAGCGGGGGGCTGTACAATGAGCAGTTCTTC.

The chain has TRBV14 and TRBJ2-5, with 11 bases that match TRBD2. Germline-derived CDR1 and CDR2 are SGHDN and FVKESK. The CDR3 length is 17 residues. Germline trimming cut 0 bases from V and 1 base from J; bases unmatched to any gene: 4. In DNA, the CDR3 is TGTGCCAGCAGCCAAGATCGGGGGACTAGCGGCCAAGAGACCCAGTACTTC. Its translation is CASSQDRGTSGQETQYF.

J is TRBJ1-4 and V is TRBV4-2; D ambiguous. Germline V gene sequence: CDR1 LGHNA, CDR2 YNFKEQ. The CDR3 has 13 residues. Trimming took 3 bases from V and 12 from J, leaving 14 bases between them. CDR3 sequence reads: CASSHPWSGELFF. The CDR3 DNA is TGTGCCAGCAGCCACCCCTGGTCCGGGGAACTGTTTTTT.

J is TRBJ1-4 and V is TRBV4-1; TRBD1 is a possible D gene (5 bases). The germline V gene encodes CDR1 MGHRA and CDR2 YSYEKL. The CDR3 contains 15 residues. Trimming left V 1 base short and J 8 bases short, with 14 bases between. CDR3 loop: CASSQVRGAGEKLFF. CDR3 nucleotide sequence: TGCGCCAGCAGCCAAGTGAGGGGCGCGGGGGAAAAACTGTTTTTT.

The V call is TRBV11-2, the J call TRBJ2-5, with D perhaps TRBD2 (6 bases). Germline CDR1 and CDR2: SGHAT and FQNNGV. The V gene lost 5 bases and the J gene lost 4 bases, with 20 bases spanning the gap. This CDR3 is built from 16 residues. The CDR3 loop is CASSRLDSPGGETQYF. CDR3 coding DNA: TGTGCCAGCAGCCGACTAGACAGCCCAGGCGGAGAGACCCAGTACTTC. Filled out from reference TRBV11-2 and TRBJ2-5, the complete variable domain reads EAGVAQSPRYKIIEKRQSVAFWCNPISGHATLYWYQQILGQGPKLLIQFQNNGVVDDSQLPKDRFSAERLKGVDSTLKIQPAKLEDSAVYLCASSRLDSPGGETQYFGPGTRLLVL.

V gene TRBV7-8 combines with J gene TRBJ1-1; D not certain. Germline CDR1 and CDR2: SGHVS and FQNEAQ. The CDR3 has 13 amino acids. V gave up 5 bases and J gave up 3 bases, with 10 bases separating them. Here the CDR3 reads CASSLSVYTEAFF. The CDR3 DNA reads TGTGCCAGCAGCCTTTCGGTTTACACTGAAGCTTTCTTT.

This rearrangement joins TRBV27 to TRBJ1-1, with D possibly TRBD1 on 5 matching bases. V lost 2 bases and J 9 bases, leaving 10 bases between the germline ends. The CDR3 is 12 residues long. Germline values: CDR1 MNHEY, CDR2 SMNVEV (reference sequence). The CDR3 loop is CASSLVGRKAFF. The DNA of the CDR3 is TGTGCCAGCAGTTTAGTGGGGCGGAAAGCTTTCTTT.

The rearrangement links TRBV7-3 to TRBJ2-5; 9 bases agree with TRBD1. V was pared by 5 bases and J by 2 bases, with 6 bases of the junction left unmatched. The CDR3 totals 15 residues. The germline V gene has CDR1 SGHTA and CDR2 FQGTGA. DNA of the CDR3: TGTGCCAGCAGCCCAGGACAGGGGTTGCAAGAGACCCAGTACTTC. Amino acid sequence: CASSPGQGLQETQYF.

The chain uses TRBV11-3 and TRBJ2-3, with a tentative D call TRBD2 (6 bases). CDR1 SGHNT and CDR2 YENEEA come from the germline V gene. This CDR3 spans 14 amino acids. V gave up 5 bases and J gave up 0 bases, with 9 bases separating them. In DNA form, the CDR3 reads TGTGCCAGCAGCCGGGGGTCTAGCACAGATACGCAGTATTTT. It is translated as CASSRGSSTDTQYF. Filled out from reference TRBV11-3 and TRBJ2-3, the complete variable domain reads EAGVVQSPRYKIIEKKQPVAFWCNPISGHNTLYWYLQNLGQGPELLIRYENEEAVDDSQLPKDRFSAERLKGVDSTLKIQPAELGDSAVYLCASSRGSSTDTQYFGPGTRLTVL.

The gene calls are TRBV10-3 and TRBJ1-1, with D possibly being TRBD1 (6 bases). CDR1 and CDR2 (germline): ENHRY, SYGVKD. V was cut by 1 base and J by 4 bases, with 10 bases left in between. The CDR3 extends over 14 amino acids. The CDR3 DNA follows: TGTGCCATCAGTGAGTACAGGGCGGGCACTGAAGCTTTCTTT. Translating gives CAISEYRAGTEAFF.

The chain links TRBV27 to TRBJ2-3, with 9 bases matching TRBD1. From germline, CDR1 is MNHEY and CDR2 SMNVEV (reference sequence). The V and J ends lost 5 bases and 0 bases, in that order; junction bases with no gene match: 9. This CDR3 region has 17 residues. The DNA of the CDR3 is TGTGCCAGCAGTGGGTGGGGGGGACAGGGCAGCACAGATACGCAGTATTTT. This encodes CASSGWGGQGSTDTQYF.

The chain is built from TRBV5-6 and TRBJ1-2; 8 nucleotides match TRBD1. CDR1 and CDR2 from the germline V gene are SGHDT and YYEEEE. This CDR3 has 16 residues. With 2 bases clipped from V and 2 bases from J, the junction kept 8 bases outside the gene matches. The CDR3 nucleotides read TGTGCCAGCAGCTTCGTGGGACAGGTAGAAAACTATGGCTACACCTTC. Protein product: CASSFVGQVENYGYTF.

The chain uses TRBV28 and TRBJ2-7; D call uncertain. Per the germline V gene, CDR1 is MDHEN and CDR2 is SYDVKM. The CDR3 has 11 residues. V was clipped by 3 bases and J by 7 bases, with 7 bases between them. As DNA, the CDR3 is TGTGCCAGCAGTTTCCGGTGGGAGCAGTACTTC. This translates into CASSFRWEQYF.

This rearrangement joins TRBV9 to TRBJ2-7, with TRBD1 matching 10 bases. Germline V lookup: CDR1 SGDLS, CDR2 YYNGEE. V was pared by 4 bases and J by 3 bases, with 7 bases of the junction left unmatched. The CDR3 consists of 15 residues. The CDR3 nucleotides read TGTGCCAGCAGCCCGGGACAGGGGTGGGGCTACGAGCAGTACTTC. This codes for CASSPGQGWGYEQYF.

V usage is TRBV6-1 and J usage is TRBJ1-2; weak D call: TRBD1 (6 bases). There are 15 residues in the CDR3. Per the germline V gene, CDR1 is MNHNS and CDR2 is SASEGT. V was clipped by 0 bases and J by 8 bases, with 16 bases between them. The CDR3 reads CASSEAIQGGVGYTF. CDR3 DNA: TGTGCCAGCAGTGAAGCGATACAGGGAGGGGTAGGCTACACCTTC.

This clone was recorded once. The rearrangement uses TRBV27 and TRBJ2-2; D is perhaps TRBD1 (6 bases). V dropped 0 bases and J dropped 2 bases, with 13 bases sitting between them. Germline values: CDR1 MNHEY, CDR2 SMNVEV (reference sequence). The CDR3 consists of 17 residues. The CDR3: CASSLSRWTVNTGELFF. Here the CDR3 DNA reads TGTGCCAGCAGTTTATCGCGTTGGACAGTCAACACCGGGGAGCTGTTTTTT.

The J gene is TRBJ1-2, the V gene TRBV9; TRBD1 might be the D (5 bases). In germline, CDR1 is SGDLS, CDR2 YYNGEE. V was clipped by 5 bases and J by 4 bases, with 15 bases between them. CDR3 length equals 14 residues. The CDR3 sequence is CASSDSGRAYGYTF. The CDR3 DNA sequence: TGTGCCAGCAGTGACAGTGGACGGGCCTATGGCTACACCTTC.

J is TRBJ1-1 and V is TRBV5-1; 12 bases line up with TRBD1. This CDR3 has 17 amino acids. Germline V lookup: CDR1 SGHRS, CDR2 YFSETQ. The junction had 8 bases not matched to a gene; V was cut back by 3 bases and J by 2 bases. CDR3 bases: TGCGCCAGCAGCTCCGGCTCGGGACAGGGGGCTAACACTGAAGCTTTCTTT. Encoded protein: CASSSGSGQGANTEAFF.